The 17 T cell receptor beta chains reported below all come from one sample, sequenced in a study of identical twins. TCRdb reprocessed the 5' RACE reads via MiXCR and lists one record per CDR3 protein. The data contain 350,000 or so distinct CDR3 sequences, about 9% of them seen just once; the ten biggest clones take up more than 8%. The sequenced sample was naive T cells sorted from blood. These receptors all come from a woman aged 50 to 65 in good health.

This clonotype was observed many times. The CDR3 reads CASSVYGLSYNEQFF. The CDR3 DNA reads as TGTGCCAGCAGCGTATACGGGCTCTCCTACAATGAGCAGTTCTTC. The chain couples TRBV9 to TRBJ2-1; D not resolved. The CDR3 extends over 15 amino acids. The germline V gene encodes CDR1 SGDLS and CDR2 YYNGEE. V was shortened by 1 base and J by 0 bases, with 8 bases between the two germline ends.

In its sample, this clonotype was seen many times. The rearrangement joins TRBV5-1 to TRBJ2-1, with TRBD1 identical over 9 bases. The CDR3 sequence is 15 residues long. Germline V gene sequence: CDR1 SGHRS, CDR2 YFSETQ. The J segment lost 5 bases and the V segment lost 4 bases, leaving 7 bases of the junction unmatched. CDR3 protein: CASSPWTGAHNEQFF. In DNA, the CDR3 is TGCGCCAGCAGCCCGTGGACAGGGGCACACAATGAGCAGTTCTTC.

This chain links TRBV9 with TRBJ2-1; D uncertain. Germline assignment: CDR1 SGDLS and CDR2 YYNGEE. V was clipped by 4 bases and J by 5 bases, with 13 bases between them. The CDR3 has 14 amino acids. The CDR3 nucleotides are TGTGCCAGCAGCCTCGGGTGGGGTGACAATGAGCAGTTCTTC. Protein: CASSLGWGDNEQFF.

This clonotype showed up many times. The chain employs TRBV7-2 and TRBJ2-1, with 9 bases matching TRBD1. CDR1 is SGHTA, CDR2 FQGNSA, per germline. The length of the CDR3 is 10 residues. CDR3 coding DNA: TGTGGGACAGGGGTCAATGAGCAGTTCTTC. Translation gives CGTGVNEQFF.

The chain uses TRBV5-4 and TRBJ2-5; D perhaps matches TRBD1 (6 bases). The CDR3 is made up of 12 amino acids. The V end was cut by 4 bases, the J end by 6 bases, with 10 bases between. In germline, CDR1 is SGHNT, CDR2 YYREEE (reference sequence). CDR3 region: CASSLQGQTQYF. CDR3 nucleotides: TGTGCCAGCAGCCTACAGGGACAGACCCAGTACTTC.

This rearrangement joins TRBV30 to TRBJ1-6; 8 bases line up with TRBD1. The CDR3 consists of 13 residues. CDR1 is GTSNPN, CDR2 SVGIG, per germline (reference sequence). V was clipped by 4 bases and J by 6 bases; unmatched bases: 2. In DNA form, the CDR3 reads TGTGCCTGGACGGGACAGGCTAATTCACCCCTCCACTTT. Translation gives CAWTGQANSPLHF.

This clonotype appeared a few times. The rearrangement joins TRBV7-2 to TRBJ1-5; D possibly corresponds to TRBD1 (6 bases). CDR1 SGHTA and CDR2 FQGNSA come from the germline V gene. V lost 5 bases and J 3 bases, leaving 11 bases between the germline ends. The CDR3 is made up of 14 amino acids. The CDR3 coding sequence is TGTGCCAGCAGCCAGACAGGATTCAATCAGCCCCAGCATTTT. Translating gives CASSQTGFNQPQHF.

This clonotype was observed a few times. V and J are TRBV5-1 and TRBJ2-7; 7 nucleotides align to TRBD2. Trimming took 0 bases from V and 2 from J; bases not matched to a gene: 8. Looked up from germline, CDR1 is SGHRS and CDR2 is YFSETQ. The CDR3 runs to 16 residues. CDR3 loop: CASSLVGLVVTYEQYV. The DNA for the CDR3 is TGCGCCAGCAGCTTGGTAGGACTAGTAGTCACCTACGAGCAGTACGTC.

This clonotype showed up just a few times. The V call is TRBV24-1, the J call TRBJ2-1; 8 bases match TRBD1. V lost 4 bases to trimming and J lost 6 bases; unmatched junction nucleotides: 10. The CDR3 runs 16 residues. The V gene's germline CDR1 is KGHDR and CDR2 SFDVKD. The CDR3 sequence is CATSEGRTGIGNEQFF. CDR3 sequence (DNA): TGTGCCACCAGTGAGGGGCGGACAGGGATTGGCAATGAGCAGTTCTTC.

This clonotype was seen more than once but under ten times. In DNA, the CDR3 is TGCGCCAGCAGCCCCGGGGCATCGAACACCGGGGAGCTGTTTTTT. Its protein is CASSPGASNTGELFF. V usage is TRBV5-1 and J usage is TRBJ2-2, with D tentatively TRBD1 or TRBD2 (5 bases each). The ends were cut back, 4 bases at V and 0 bases at J, with 10 bases in the middle. Germline V lookup: CDR1 SGHRS, CDR2 YFSETQ. CDR3 length: 15 residues.

This clonotype was observed a handful of times. This chain uses TRBV3-1 with TRBJ2-7, with 11 bases matching TRBD2. The CDR3 is 15 residues long. Germline assignment: CDR1 LGHDT and CDR2 YNNKEL (reference sequence). The trim removed 1 base at V and 9 bases at J, leaving 8 bases unmatched. The DNA for the CDR3 is TGTGCCAGCAGCCAAGTTCCGGGACTAGCGGATGGGCAGTACTTC. Residues: CASSQVPGLADGQYF.

The rearrangement uses TRBV4-1 and TRBJ2-6; perhaps TRBD2 as D (6 bases). V lost 3 bases to trimming and J lost 0 bases, with 18 bases between them. The CDR3 has 19 residues. Per germline, CDR1 MGHRA and CDR2 YSYEKL. CDR3 DNA sequence: TGCGCCAGCAGCCAGGGGACTGCCGACCTGAGCTCTGGGGCCAACGTCCTGACTTTC. It translates to CASSQGTADLSSGANVLTF.

The chain carries TRBV18 and TRBJ2-3; a possible D gene is TRBD1 (6 bases). CDR3 length: 14 residues. CDR1 is KGHSH and CDR2 is LQKENI in the germline V gene. The V end was cut by 3 bases, the J end by 4 bases, with 11 bases between. CDR3 sequence (DNA): TGTGCCAGCTCACCTGAGGGGGACCCAGATACGCAGTATTTT. This sequence encodes CASSPEGDPDTQYF.

The chain uses TRBV20-1 and TRBJ2-4, with a weak D call TRBD1 (5 bases). Germline assignment: CDR1 DFQATT and CDR2 SNEGSKA (reference sequence). There are 15 residues in the CDR3. Trimming stripped 6 bases from V and 1 base from J, with 16 bases between. As DNA, the CDR3 is TGCAGTGCGATGCAAGGGGCCGCGGCCAAAAACATTCAGTACTTC. Its protein product is CSAMQGAAAKNIQYF.

The chain uses TRBV5-1 and TRBJ2-5, with D unresolved. CDR3 length: 13 residues. Germline CDR1 SGHRS, CDR2 YFSETQ. Trimming pared 1 base from V and 3 bases from J, leaving 7 bases between. This CDR3 reads CASSLNSEETQYF. The CDR3, as DNA: TGCGCCAGCAGCTTGAACTCCGAAGAGACCCAGTACTTC.

The V and J genes are TRBV24-1 and TRBJ1-5, with D possibly TRBD1 on 5 matching bases. CDR1 and CDR2 from the germline V gene are KGHDR and SFDVKD. The CDR3 covers 14 residues. The V gene lost 4 bases and the J gene lost 2 bases, with 8 bases spanning the gap. The CDR3, as DNA: TGTGCCACCAGTGACAGGGCAGGCAATCAGCCCCAGCATTTT. It codes for CATSDRAGNQPQHF.

The chain recombines TRBV5-1 with TRBJ2-1, with 8 bases aligning to TRBD2. Germline V lookup: CDR1 SGHRS, CDR2 YFSETQ. This CDR3 region has 17 residues. Trimming cost V 2 bases and J 8 bases; bases outside gene matches: 15. The CDR3 DNA sequence: TGCGCCAGCAGCTTTCTGACCAGCGGGAGTTTTAGCTATGAGCAGTTCTTC. This translates into CASSFLTSGSFSYEQFF.